This entry features one T cell receptor (beta chain) sequence. Its antigen is still unknown. The sample comes from a study of T cell repertoires in cytomegalovirus infection. The V and J ends lost 6 bases and 1 base respectively, with 7 bases between them. This CDR3 is 13 amino acids long. Germline CDR1 MDHEN, CDR2 SYDVKM. TCRdb used MiXCR to reprocess the reads, holding one entry per CDR3 protein. The table shows about a million distinct CDR3 sequences, with around 30% occurring only once. The chain combines TRBV28 with TRBJ1-5; possible D gene TRBD1, 5 bases. The receptor comes from a human donor in good health (CMV status not recorded). Some clones in this sample may be carry-over from other donors' samples. The material was cultured CD8+ T cells from PBMCs, obtained from culture after CMV antigen stimulation. This chain's CDR3 is CASRGVSNQPQHF. The CDR3 DNA is TGTGCCAGCAGAGGGGTGAGCAATCAGCCCCAGCATTTT.